The sequence of this TCR beta chain was determined in a study of T cell changes during pregnancy in multiple sclerosis. Measured with immunoSEQ multiplex PCR; TCRdb has only the in-frame clones, and not every one. In the table there are approximately 100,000 clones, 94% of which are singletons. Per the germline V gene, CDR1 is SGHRS and CDR2 is YFSETQ. V lost 0 bases to trimming and J lost 1 base; unmatched junction nucleotides: 6. This CDR3 comprises 17 residues. The chain couples TRBV5-1 to TRBJ1-2, with 10 bases that match TRBD1. This sequence was found in a female donor with multiple sclerosis, enrolled in a pregnancy study. The sequenced sample was peripheral blood, obtained in the third trimester of pregnancy. The DNA of the CDR3 is TGCGCCAGCAGCTTGGGACCTGGGGACAGGGGTAACTATGGCTACACCTTC. Translated: CASSLGPGDRGNYGYTF. The full variable domain, its missing parts supplied by reference TRBV5-1 and TRBJ1-2, is KAGVTQTPRYLIKTRGQQVTLSCSPISGHRSVSWYQQTPGQGLQFLFEYFSETQRNKGNFPGRFSGRQFSNSRSEMNVSTLELGDSALYLCASSLGPGDRGNYGYTFGSGTRLTVV.